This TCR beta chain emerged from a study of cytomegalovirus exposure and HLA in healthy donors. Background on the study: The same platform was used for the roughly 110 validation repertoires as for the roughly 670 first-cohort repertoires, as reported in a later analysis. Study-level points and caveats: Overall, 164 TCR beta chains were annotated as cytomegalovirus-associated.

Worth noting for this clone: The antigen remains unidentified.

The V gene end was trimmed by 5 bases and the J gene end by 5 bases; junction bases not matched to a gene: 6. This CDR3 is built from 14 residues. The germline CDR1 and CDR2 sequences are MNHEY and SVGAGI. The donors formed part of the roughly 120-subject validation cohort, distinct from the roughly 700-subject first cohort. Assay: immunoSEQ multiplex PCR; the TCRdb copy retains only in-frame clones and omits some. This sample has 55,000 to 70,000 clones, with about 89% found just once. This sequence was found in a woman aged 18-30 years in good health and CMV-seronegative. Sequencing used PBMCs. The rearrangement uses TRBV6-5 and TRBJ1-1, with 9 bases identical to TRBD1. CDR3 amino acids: CASSRTGGRTEAFF. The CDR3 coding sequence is TGTGCCAGCAGTCGAACAGGGGGCAGGACTGAAGCTTTCTTT.